This is a list of T cell receptor beta chains from one sample in a study of tissue T cells after allogeneic stem cell transplantation. The method was immunoSEQ multiplex PCR; TCRdb's version includes in-frame clones alone and lacks a portion of them. The repertoire consists of tens of thousands of clones, with around 70% occurring once and the leading ten covering approximately 8%. Sequencing used tissue from the ileum, obtained at autopsy. These receptors all stem from a female donor older than 55 with lung cancer. The CDR3 runs from the conserved cysteine through the conserved F or W. The D gene is left open where the match is weak. Rows give clone size only sometimes, using once, few, many, or a class for an expanded clone.

clone size	V gene	CDR3 length	D gene	J gene	CDR3 DNA	CDR3 protein
NA	TRBV19	14	TRBD1	TRBJ1-5	TGTGCCAGCCCGACAGGGAGCGGCAATCAGCCCCAGCATTTT	CASPTGSGNQPQHF
NA	TRBV7-2	16	NA	TRBJ2-2	TGTGCCAGCAGCCTGAGGGAGGGGGGGCTGGCCGGGGAGCTGTTTTTT	CASSLREGGLAGELFF
few	TRBV7-2	14	NA	TRBJ2-5	TGTGCCAGCAGCTTATCAGGGATGGAAGAGACCCAGTACTTC	CASSLSGMEETQYF
NA	TRBV7-3	15	NA	TRBJ1-1	TGTGCCAGCAGCTGGGATGGGGGGCGGGGGACTGAAGCTTTCTTT	CASSWDGGRGTEAFF
NA	TRBV4-1	17	TRBD1	TRBJ1-6	TGCGCCAGCAGCCAAGATGTGGGGACAGGGGGCAATTCACCCCTCCACTTT	CASSQDVGTGGNSPLHF
NA	TRBV11-3	19	TRBD2	TRBJ2-7	TGTGCCAGCAGCCTCACTAGCGGGAGGGCCGCTCAAGGGTCCTACGAGCAGTACTTC	CASSLTSGRAAQGSYEQYF
few	TRBV5-4	13	NA	TRBJ1-2	TGTGCCAGCAGCTTGGTTGGGGCTTCTAGCTACACCTTC	CASSLVGASSYTF
few	TRBV7-2	14	NA	TRBJ1-2	TGTGCCAGCAGCTCGGCCCCACAGGGCTATGGCTACACCTTC	CASSSAPQGYGYTF
once	TRBV5-4	16	NA	TRBJ2-4	TGTGCCAGCAGCTTGGTGGGGCCTTTAGCCAAAAACATTCAGTACTTC	CASSLVGPLAKNIQYF
NA	TRBV30	14	TRBD1	TRBJ1-5	TGTGCCTGGAGTGTCCAGACAGGGAATCAGCCCCAGCATTTT	CAWSVQTGNQPQHF
NA	TRBV11-2	15	NA	TRBJ1-3	TGTGCCAGCAGCTTAGATCGCGCACCTGGAAACACCATATATTTT	CASSLDRAPGNTIYF
once	TRBV10-3	13	NA	TRBJ1-5	TGTGCCACGCAAGACTCTAGCAATCAGCCCCAGCATTTT	CATQDSSNQPQHF
NA	TRBV7-3	14	NA	TRBJ1-2	TGTGCCAGCAGCCCTTCCCCGGGACCTTATGGCTACACCTTC	CASSPSPGPYGYTF
once	TRBV4-3	17	TRBD1	TRBJ1-3	TGCGCCAGCAGCCAAGCGCGGACAGGGGCCTCTGGAAACACCATATATTTT	CASSQARTGASGNTIYF
NA	TRBV4-3	19	NA	TRBJ1-5	TGCGCCAGCAGCCAAGGTTTGGCTAATATGATAGGGAGTTATCAGCCCCAGCATTTT	CASSQGLANMIGSYQPQHF
medium-sized	TRBV4-3	16	TRBD2	TRBJ2-1	TGCGCCAGCAGCCAAGAACTAGCGGGGGTCGAGCGGGAGCAGTTCTTC	CASSQELAGVEREQFF
NA	TRBV6-5	13	NA	TRBJ2-2	TGTGCCATGGGGCAAGGGATCACCGGGGAGCTGTTTTTT	CAMGQGITGELFF
NA	TRBV4-3	20	TRBD1	TRBJ2-2	TGCGCCAGCAGCCAAGATCTACAGGGGCGCTTATTGGGGAACACCGGGGAGCTGTTTTTT	CASSQDLQGRLLGNTGELFF
once	TRBV14	17	NA	TRBJ1-3	TGTGCCAGCAGCCAAGATCCGGGATTCCTCTCTGGAAACACCATATATTTT	CASSQDPGFLSGNTIYF
NA	TRBV6-5	15	NA	TRBJ2-3	TGTGCCAGCAGTTACTCTGGGGCTAGGTCGGATACGCAGTATTTT	CASSYSGARSDTQYF
NA	TRBV5-1	15	TRBD1	TRBJ1-1	TGCGCCAGCAGTCGGAGGACAGGGATGAACACTGAAGCTTTCTTT	CASSRRTGMNTEAFF
NA	TRBV7-2	15	NA	TRBJ2-4	TGTGCCAGCAAGAGGGACGGACTAGCCAAAAACATTCAGTACTTC	CASKRDGLAKNIQYF
NA	TRBV9	14	NA	TRBJ2-2	TGTGCCAGCAGCCCATCCGTCCGAACCGGGGAGCTGTTTTTT	CASSPSVRTGELFF
NA	TRBV9	16	TRBD1	TRBJ1-6	TGTGCCAGCAGCCAAACGACAGGGGGCGGTAATTCACCCCTCCACTTT	CASSQTTGGGNSPLHF
NA	TRBV11-2	13	NA	TRBJ1-4	TGTGCCAGCAGCTTAGATGTACATAGATCGCTGTTTTTT	CASSLDVHRSLFF
NA	TRBV4-2	14	NA	TRBJ1-2	TGTGCCAGCAGCTTTCGTACAGAGCCCTATGGCTACACCTTC	CASSFRTEPYGYTF
few	TRBV4-3	17	TRBD2	TRBJ2-1	TGCGCCAGCAGCTTCCAGACTAGCGGGGGGGCTGTTAATGAGCAGTTCTTC	CASSFQTSGGAVNEQFF
NA	TRBV15	21	NA	TRBJ2-3	TGTGCCACCAGCAGCAAAGGGAAGCTGGCGCTCCTGGGTGGGATCACAGATACGCAGTATTTT	CATSSKGKLALLGGITDTQYF
NA	TRBV19	17	TRBD1	TRBJ1-1	TGTGCCAGTAAGTCTGTTTGGACAGGTTTCCAGAACACTGAAGCTTTCTTT	CASKSVWTGFQNTEAFF
NA	TRBV6-8	18	TRBD1	TRBJ2-6	TGTGCCAGCAGTGACAGACAGGGTACCACCTCTGGGGCCAACGTCCTGACTTTC	CASSDRQGTTSGANVLTF
NA	TRBV2	14	NA	TRBJ2-1	TGTGCCAGCAGTGTGAGGGGTTCCCACAATGAGCAGTTCTTC	CASSVRGSHNEQFF
NA	TRBV7-9	13	NA	TRBJ2-6	TGTGCCAGCTCGGGCTCTGGGGCCAACGTCCTGACTTTC	CASSGSGANVLTF
NA	TRBV5-1	16	TRBD1	TRBJ2-7	TGCGCCAGCAGCTCAGGGACAGGGTTTGGCTCCTACGAGCAGTACTTC	CASSSGTGFGSYEQYF
few	TRBV5-1	13	NA	TRBJ2-5	TGCGCCAGCAGCTGGGACACCCTAGAGACCCAGTACTTC	CASSWDTLETQYF
NA	TRBV7-9	17	TRBD1	TRBJ1-2	TGTGCCAGCAGCTACGCCGGGACAGGGGTTTCCTTCGATGGCTACACCTTC	CASSYAGTGVSFDGYTF
NA	TRBV24-1	13	NA	TRBJ2-3	TGTGCCACCGCTCGGGTTAACACAGATACGCAGTATTTT	CATARVNTDTQYF
once	TRBV7-8	17	NA	TRBJ2-7	TGTGCCAGCAGCTTATCCTCCGTGGGGCCAAGCTCCTACGAGCAGTACTTC	CASSLSSVGPSSYEQYF
once	TRBV19	17	TRBD1	TRBJ1-5	TGTGCCAGTAGCCTTCCCCCTATAGGCACAGGGGTTTCTCCCCAGCATTTT	CASSLPPIGTGVSPQHF
NA	TRBV11-3	15	NA	TRBJ2-6	TGTGCCAGCAGTTATGACAGCTCTGGGGCCAACGTCCTGACTTTC	CASSYDSSGANVLTF
NA	TRBV5-6	14	NA	TRBJ2-2	TGTGCCAGCAGCTCCACACGCAACACCGGGGAGCTGTTTTTT	CASSSTRNTGELFF
NA	TRBV3-1/TRBV3-2	15	NA	TRBJ2-5	TGTGCCAGCAGCCCCTATCGGGCGGTTCAAGAGACCCAGTACTTC	CASSPYRAVQETQYF
NA	TRBV3-1/TRBV3-2	13	NA	TRBJ2-4	TGTGCCAGCAGCCAAGCCCCAATAAACATTCAGTACTTC	CASSQAPINIQYF
NA	TRBV5-1	16	TRBD2	TRBJ2-3	TGCGCCAGCTCCCTGGGCTGGACTAGCGTTACAGATACGCAGTATTTT	CASSLGWTSVTDTQYF
few	TRBV6-2/TRBV6-3	15	TRBD2	TRBJ2-5	TGTGCCAGCAGTCGTCGAGCGGGGGGCGAGGAGACCCAGTACTTC	CASSRRAGGEETQYF
NA	TRBV3-1/TRBV3-2	14	TRBD1	TRBJ2-7	TGTGCCAGCAGCCAAGGGGGACAGGGCTACGAGCAGTACTTC	CASSQGGQGYEQYF
NA	TRBV7-2	15	NA	TRBJ2-7	TGTGCCAGCAGCTCTGGACCTATTAGCTCCTACGAGCAGTACTTC	CASSSGPISSYEQYF
NA	TRBV19	13	NA	TRBJ1-4	TGTGCCAGTAGTCGAGACAGGAATGAAAAACTGTTTTTT	CASSRDRNEKLFF
NA	TRBV2	14	NA	TRBJ1-6	TGTGCCAGCAGACTATGGGACTCTCAGTCACCCCTCCACTTT	CASRLWDSQSPLHF
NA	TRBV6-2/TRBV6-3	13	TRBD1	TRBJ1-2	TGTGCCAGCACCCCAGGGGGTGACTATGGCTACACCTTC	CASTPGGDYGYTF
NA	TRBV27	15	TRBD1	TRBJ1-2	TGTGCCAGCAGTTTAAAAGGGGGCGATTTGCGTGGCTACACCTTC	CASSLKGGDLRGYTF
NA	TRBV7-3	15	TRBD2	TRBJ2-3	TGTGCCAGCAGCTTACTGGCGGGAGGCTCAGATACGCAGTATTTT	CASSLLAGGSDTQYF
few	TRBV5-3	15	TRBD2	TRBJ2-3	TGTGCCAGAATGCCTAGCGGGGTTAGCACAGATACGCAGTATTTT	CARMPSGVSTDTQYF
NA	TRBV5-1	17	NA	TRBJ2-2	TGCGCCAGCAGCCGAGGGTACGGGGCGGGGAACACCGGGGAGCTGTTTTTT	CASSRGYGAGNTGELFF
medium-sized	TRBV11-3	15	NA	TRBJ2-3	TGTGCCAGCAGCTTCCGGCGGTACACCACAGATACGCAGTATTTT	CASSFRRYTTDTQYF
NA	TRBV6-5	15	TRBD1	TRBJ2-7	TGTGCCAGCGCAGGGGACAGCCGAGGAAGGAACGAGCAGTACTTC	CASAGDSRGRNEQYF
NA	TRBV9	13	NA	TRBJ2-7	TGTGCCAGCAGCGCTACAGGGACCTACGAGCAGTACTTC	CASSATGTYEQYF
NA	TRBV18	14	TRBD1	TRBJ1-1	TGTGCCAGCTCACCGGACAGGAAAAACACTGAAGCTTTCTTT	CASSPDRKNTEAFF
NA	TRBV6-5	12	NA	TRBJ1-2	TGTGCCAGCACCGGCAGGGGAGATGGCTACACCTTC	CASTGRGDGYTF
NA	TRBV7-2	13	NA	TRBJ1-1	TGTGCCAGCACCTTACGTGGTGCCGGTGAAGCTTTCTTT	CASTLRGAGEAFF
few	TRBV3-1/TRBV3-2	16	NA	TRBJ2-4	TGTGCCAGCAGCCTCAACGTCGACAGAGCCAAAAACATTCAGTACTTC	CASSLNVDRAKNIQYF